A selection of T cell receptor beta chains follows, all from one sample in a study of radiation and T cells in renal cell carcinoma. Method: immunoSEQ multiplex PCR; TCRdb's copy keeps in-frame clones and lacks some. The repertoire consists of tens of thousands of clones, with 75% to 85% occurring once and the leading ten covering less than 30%. The source was blood, collected from a patient whose treatment included radiotherapy and nephrectomy. All receptors derive from a woman in her 70s with renal cell carcinoma. Both conserved end residues are part of each CDR3. Fields, in order: CDR3 protein, J gene, V gene.

CASSRSSQGDGYTF TRBJ1-2 TRBV5-1
CAWSVGGPQHF TRBJ1-5 TRBV30
CASSSSRHMNTEAFF TRBJ1-1 TRBV6-5
CASSYSFTGLSEAFF TRBJ1-1 TRBV6-5
CSVDGYQETQYF TRBJ2-5 TRBV29-1
CASSYSMREDYGYTF TRBJ1-2 TRBV7-9
CASSPYATYEQYF TRBJ2-7 TRBV18
CASSLSGGGRETQYF TRBJ2-5 TRBV7-3
CASSSGQAFSYEQYF TRBJ2-7 TRBV5-1
CASSQVGTSGKNNEQFF TRBJ2-1 TRBV4-1
CASSSPSWEQYF TRBJ2-7 TRBV7-2
CASSLLTGTTGELFF TRBJ2-2 TRBV5-1
CALTPPGAYEQYF TRBJ2-7 TRBV6-1
CASIPGGNSYEQYF TRBJ2-7 TRBV5-6
CASSVSDYGYTF TRBJ1-2 TRBV25-1
CASSQKANTEAFF TRBJ1-1 TRBV4-3
CASSLNAPGNSPLHF TRBJ1-6 TRBV5-4
CASSYTRRSYNSPLHF TRBJ1-6 TRBV6-5
CASSLLVLAGVPAGELFF TRBJ2-2 TRBV7-9
CASSRQGGETQYF TRBJ2-5 TRBV11-3
CASSSGRGYEQYF TRBJ2-7 TRBV13
CASSSEDFRSTDTQYF TRBJ2-3 TRBV5-1
CASSPGTYTDTQYF TRBJ2-3 TRBV5-1
CASSLSYRSGGAQETQYF TRBJ2-5 TRBV5-6
CASGDRLQDNYGYTF TRBJ1-2 TRBV6-6
CASSQDRSLTYEQYF TRBJ2-7 TRBV4-3
CASSFSTTQFF TRBJ2-1 TRBV7-2
CASSRMTGGEKLFF TRBJ1-4 TRBV4-1
CASSPTHEVGETQYF TRBJ2-5 TRBV6-5
CASSVGLATLEQYF TRBJ2-7 TRBV9
CASSSGQMQETQYF TRBJ2-5 TRBV5-5
CASRVSSGNTIYF TRBJ1-3 TRBV18
CASSQDGTTNYGYTF TRBJ1-2 TRBV18
CASSFQKTSTDTQYF TRBJ2-3 TRBV7-9
CASSPPPHLGGYGYTF TRBJ1-2 TRBV5-4
CASSFDTSGANVLTF TRBJ2-6 TRBV5-1
CASSLLAGVDREQYF TRBJ2-7 TRBV7-2